One and the same sample provided the 29 T cell receptor beta chains below, sequenced in a study of breast tumors, draining lymph nodes, adjacent tissues. TCRdb called the multiplex PCR reads again in MiXCR, with one record for every CDR3 protein. The sample shows 160,000 or so distinct CDR3 sequences, around 35% of them seen only once. Axillary draining lymph nodes of breast cancer patients supplied the node samples. The specimen sequenced was axillary lymph node tissue. Receptor source: a female donor with breast cancer. Some clones in this sample may be carry-over from other donors' samples.

To note about this clonotype: A much larger clone differs by one base, so this may be a read error. J is TRBJ2-3 and V is TRBV6-1; TRBD2 matches 13 bases. The CDR3 consists of 17 residues. Per germline, CDR1 MNHNS and CDR2 SASEGT. CDR3 DNA: TGTGCCAGCAATGAAAAACTAGCGGGAGGGCCGACAGATACGCAGTATTTT. Translating gives CASNEKLAGGPTDTQYF.

This clonotype appeared many times. A much larger clone differs from this one at a single base, so this may be a read error. The chain is built from TRBV24-1 and TRBJ2-6; D tentatively reads TRBD1 or TRBD2 (5 bases each). The CDR3 totals 19 residues. Germline V gene lookup returns CDR1 KGHDR and CDR2 SFDVKD. The CDR3: CATSDLSGDGSSGANVLPF. DNA for the CDR3: TGTGCCACCAGTGACCTTTCCGGGGACGGAAGCTCTGGGGCCAACGTCCTGCCTTTC.

In the case of this clonotype: A much larger clone sits a single nucleotide away, making a read error possible. The chain recombines TRBV19 with TRBJ2-5; D is possibly TRBD1 (6 bases). The CDR3 is 17 residues long. Per the germline V gene, CDR1 is LNHDA and CDR2 is SQIVND (reference sequence). The CDR3: CASSIGSGTPYGETQSF. The CDR3 DNA reads as TGTGCCAGTAGTATTGGGTCCGGGACACCGTACGGGGAGACCCAGTCCTTC.

Many counts were recorded for this clonotype. The chain links TRBV25-1 to TRBJ2-7; D is unclear. Germline values: CDR1 MGHDK, CDR2 SYGVNS. The V gene lost 3 bases and the J gene lost 6 bases, with 9 bases spanning the gap. This CDR3 is built from 12 residues. The CDR3 region has the DNA TGTGCCAGCAGTGATTCAGGTCGCGAGCAGTACTTC. This codes for CASSDSGREQYF.

This clonotype was detected ten times or more. This rearrangement joins TRBV20-1 to TRBJ2-1, with a possible D match to TRBD2 (5 bases). CDR1 is DFQATT and CDR2 is SNEGSKA in the germline V gene (reference sequence). The CDR3 runs 14 residues. Trimming shortened V by 0 bases and J by 10 bases, and 16 bases separated the two germline ends. CDR3 sequence: CSARDGVRGGEQFF. CDR3 bases: TGCAGTGCTAGAGATGGCGTGAGAGGAGGCGAGCAGTTCTTC.

Note on this clonotype: The CDR3 carries no conserved terminal phenylalanine or tryptophan, so it likely arises from a read error. The chain recombines TRBV19 with TRBJ2-5; 8 nucleotides line up with TRBD1. The CDR3 spans 16 residues. V lost 8 bases and J lost 2; bases outside the gene matches: 13. Germline V gene lookup returns CDR1 LNHDA and CDR2 SQIVND (reference sequence). CDR3 residues: CASCRGTGTGQETQYS. The CDR3 coding sequence is TGTGCCAGTTGTAGGGGAACCGGGACAGGTCAAGAGACCCAGTACTCC.

This clonotype was recorded many times. This sequence joins TRBV4-1 and TRBJ2-2, with 9 bases matching TRBD1. There are 15 residues in the CDR3. The J segment lost 5 bases and the V segment lost 4 bases, leaving 5 bases of the junction unmatched. Germline CDR1 reads MGHRA; CDR2 reads YSYEKL. The CDR3 nucleotides read TGCGCCAGCAGCCGCAGACAGGGGGAGACCGGGGAGCTGTTTTTT. Amino acid sequence: CASSRRQGETGELFF.

Remarks on this clonotype: The junction does not match germline at one end; this may be a read error. The chain carries TRBV7-9 and TRBJ2-7, with 9 positions matching TRBD2. The length of the CDR3 is 13 residues. CDR1 and CDR2 (germline): SEHNR, FQNEAQ (reference sequence). CDR3 nucleotide sequence: TGTGCCAGCAGCTTAGACCCTAGCGGGGCCCAGAAGTTC. As protein: CASSLDPSGAQKF.

This clonotype was found many times. V usage is TRBV5-1 and J usage is TRBJ1-4; TRBD1 agrees at 8 bases. Germline loops: CDR1 SGHRS, CDR2 YFSETQ. The junction had 9 bases not matched to a gene; V was cut back by 2 bases and J by 0 bases. The CDR3 has 18 residues. CDR3 sequence reads: CASSLGQGDFATNEKLFF. DNA of the CDR3: TGCGCCAGCAGCTTAGGACAGGGAGATTTTGCAACTAATGAAAAACTGTTTTTT.

Points on this clonotype: Possible read error: a much larger clone is one base away. The chain employs TRBV5-5 and TRBJ2-1; the match to TRBD1 covers 8 bases. The CDR3 totals 15 residues. Germline values: CDR1 SGHKS, CDR2 YYEKEE (reference sequence). The CDR3 sequence: CASSLAWTGYDEQFF. The CDR3, as DNA: TGCGCCAGCAGCCTGGCATGGACAGGGTACGATGAGCAGTTCTTC.

About this clonotype: A much larger clone lies one base from this, so it may be a read error. V usage is TRBV12-3 or TRBV12-4 and J usage is TRBJ2-5; D might be TRBD2 (6 bases). The CDR3 length is 13 residues. DNA of the CDR3: TGTGCCAGCAGTTTCGCGGGGCGAGAGACCCGGTACTTC. Its translation is CASSFAGRETRYF.

Concerning this clonotype: With a much larger clone just one base away, this may be a read error. Because the CDR3 is missing its conserved closing phenylalanine or tryptophan, this is likely a read error. The CDR3 DNA reads as TGTGCCTGGATGAACAGGGAACTCTCTGGAAACACCATATATCTT. Translated, it gives CAWMNRELSGNTIYL. The chain carries TRBV30 and TRBJ1-3; the D gene is possibly TRBD1 (6 bases). V lost 4 bases and J lost 0, with 13 bases in between. CDR1 and CDR2 (germline): GTSNPN, SVGIG (reference sequence). This CDR3 has 15 amino acids.

Concerning this clonotype: Just one base apart from a much larger clone, this may be a read error. The rearrangement uses TRBV24-1 and TRBJ2-7; D is perhaps TRBD1 or TRBD2 (6 bases each). CDR3 length: 14 residues. CDR1 is KGHDR and CDR2 is SFDVKD in the germline V gene. CDR3 nucleotide sequence: TGTGCCAGCAGTTGGGGGGCAGGGCCCTACGAGCAGTACTTC. This codes for CASSWGAGPYEQYF.

Notes on this clonotype: The conserved phenylalanine or tryptophan is not found at the CDR3 terminus, so this likely reflects a read error. The chain uses TRBV7-2 and TRBJ1-4; 10 bases align to TRBD1. The CDR3 is 15 amino acids. CDR1 and CDR2 (germline): SGHTA, FQGNSA. This CDR3 reads CASSLADRGRERLFS. CDR3 nucleotide sequence: TGTGCCAGCAGCTTAGCGGACAGGGGGAGAGAAAGACTGTTTTCT.

A remark on this clonotype: Just one base apart from a much larger clone, this may be a read error. The chain joins TRBV6-2 or TRBV6-3 to TRBJ2-1; 7 nucleotides match TRBD2. From germline, CDR1 is MNHEY and CDR2 SVGEGT. The CDR3 totals 16 residues. The CDR3, as DNA: TGTGCCAGCAGTTACGTAGGTAGCGGGCCAAACAATGTGCAGTTCTTC. It is translated as CASSYVGSGPNNVQFF.

This clonotype was observed a handful of times. The chain carries TRBV4-1 and TRBJ2-7; the match to TRBD1 covers 8 bases. The CDR3 loop spans 15 amino acids. Germline loops: CDR1 MGHRA, CDR2 YSYEKL. Trimming removed 1 base from V and 2 bases from J; junction bases left unmatched: 4. CDR3 DNA: TGCGCCAGCAGCCAAGGACAGGGGCAGACCTACGAGCAGTACTTC. Translating gives CASSQGQGQTYEQYF.

This clonotype has at least ten counts. The chain is built from TRBV12-3 or TRBV12-4 and TRBJ2-7, with D maybe TRBD1 (6 bases). Trimming cost V 3 bases and J 7 bases, with 16 bases left between them. The CDR3 sequence is 14 residues long. CDR3 loop: CASSFRGGGREQYF. DNA for the CDR3: TGTGCCAGCAGTTTCAGGGGCGGTGGGCGGGAGCAGTACTTC.

This clonotype has ten or more counts. This chain links TRBV18 with TRBJ2-3; D might be TRBD1 or TRBD2, each matching 6 bases. The CDR3 spans 14 residues. Trimming left V 2 bases short and J 3 bases short, with 9 bases between. CDR1 and CDR2 (germline): KGHSH, LQKENI. DNA of the CDR3: TGTGCCAGCTCACCAAGGAGGGGGACAGATACGCAGTATTTT. Residues: CASSPRRGTDTQYF.

V gene TRBV4-2 combines with J gene TRBJ1-1; D is undetermined. From germline, CDR1 is LGHNA and CDR2 YNFKEQ. This CDR3 spans 13 amino acids. V was trimmed by 1 base and J by 1 base, leaving 4 bases between them. CDR3 region: CASSQAGNTEAFF. In DNA, the CDR3 is TGTGCCAGCAGCCAAGCAGGGAACACTGAAGCTTTCTTT.

The chain links TRBV19 to TRBJ2-7; 10 bases line up with TRBD1. This CDR3 is built from 13 residues. J lost 6 bases, V lost 5 bases, and 4 bases had no gene match. Per the germline V gene, CDR1 is LNHDA and CDR2 is SQIVND (reference sequence). The CDR3 DNA follows: TGTGCCAGTAGTGGGACAGGGGCTTTCGAGCAGTACTTC. This sequence encodes CASSGTGAFEQYF.

This clonotype was counted only a few times. Just one base apart from a much larger clone, this may be a read error. The gene calls are TRBV5-4 and TRBJ1-4, with D perhaps TRBD1 (6 bases). The CDR3 contains 15 residues. Trimming cost V 3 bases and J 3 bases, with 12 bases left between them. The germline gives CDR1 SGHNT, CDR2 YYREEE (reference sequence). CDR3 region: CASSSHRASNEKLFF. For the CDR3, the DNA is TGTGCCAGCAGCTCTCACAGGGCGTCTAATGAAAAACTGTTTTTT.

At least ten counts were recorded for this clonotype. CDR3: CASSGQKSYEQYF. CDR3 DNA: TGTGCCAGCAGCGGTCAGAAGTCCTACGAGCAGTACTTC. The genes are TRBV7-9 and TRBJ2-7; no clear D. The CDR3 runs 13 residues. V shed 5 bases and J shed 1 base, with 9 bases lying between them. CDR1 is SEHNR and CDR2 is FQNEAQ in the germline V gene (reference sequence). The full variable domain, rest sourced from reference TRBV7-9 and TRBJ2-7, is DTGVSQNPRHKITKRGQNVTFRCDPISEHNRLYWYRQTLGQGPEFLTYFQNEAQLEKSRLLSDRFSAERPKGSFSTLEIQRTEQGDSAMYLCASSGQKSYEQYFGPGTRLTVT.

There are many counts of this clonotype. This rearrangement joins TRBV20-1 to TRBJ2-2, with D perhaps matching TRBD2 (5 bases). CDR3 size: 15 residues. The V gene's germline CDR1 is DFQATT and CDR2 SNEGSKA (reference sequence). Trimming pared 6 bases from V and 4 bases from J, leaving 18 bases between. CDR3 nucleotide sequence: TGCAGTGCATTTAGTAGCGTAATTAGCACCGGGGAGCTGTTTTTT. Its translation: CSAFSSVISTGELFF.

This clonotype was counted at least ten times. The genes are TRBV20-1 and TRBJ1-4; TRBD1 might be the D (6 bases). The CDR3 runs to 16 residues. V lost 4 bases and J 0 bases, leaving 15 bases between the germline ends. The V gene's germline CDR1 is DFQATT and CDR2 SNEGSKA (reference sequence). The CDR3 DNA reads TGCAGTGCTATTAACAGGGAAATGGCAACTAATGAAAAACTGTTTTTT. It codes for CSAINREMATNEKLFF.

This clonotype was detected many times. The chain employs TRBV15 and TRBJ2-7; D is unresolved. The CDR3 is 14 amino acids. Per germline, CDR1 LNHNV and CDR2 YYDKDF (reference sequence). Trimming took 5 bases from V and 4 from J, leaving 15 bases between them. The CDR3 here is CATSPRSSGYEQYF. The CDR3 coding sequence is TGTGCCACCAGCCCCCGTTCTTCTGGGTACGAGCAGTACTTC.

Many counts were recorded for this clonotype. The junction departs from germline at one end; a sequencing error may be responsible. The rearrangement uses TRBV7-7 and TRBJ2-2; D is possibly TRBD1 (5 bases). The V gene's germline CDR1 is SSHAT and CDR2 FNYEAQ (reference sequence). This CDR3 spans 13 amino acids. CDR3 sequence: CASREPGTGELFF. The CDR3 coding sequence is TGTGCTAGCAGGGAACCGGGCACCGGGGAGCTGTTTTTT.

This clonotype was seen a few times. The chain links TRBV25-1 to TRBJ2-2; D unresolved. This CDR3 is 11 amino acids long. The V gene's germline CDR1 is MGHDK and CDR2 SYGVNS. V lost 11 bases and J lost 2, with 6 bases in between. CDR3 region: CALGNTGELFF. The CDR3, as DNA: TGTGCCCTGGGAAACACCGGGGAGCTGTTTTTT.

This clonotype has a count of ten or more. This sequence joins TRBV7-9 and TRBJ2-1; TRBD2 matches at 9 bases. Germline values: CDR1 SEHNR, CDR2 FQNEAQ (reference sequence). CDR3 length: 15 residues. V trimming: 5 bases; J trimming: 6 bases; junction bases outside the gene matches: 8. The CDR3 DNA reads TGTGCCAGCAGCCAATGGACTAGCGACCCCAATGAGCAGTTCTTC. As protein: CASSQWTSDPNEQFF.

At least ten counts were recorded for this clonotype. The V gene is TRBV5-5, the J gene TRBJ1-4; D unresolved. V was shortened by 5 bases and J by 8 bases, with 16 bases between the two germline ends. Per germline, CDR1 SGHKS and CDR2 YYEKEE (reference sequence). The CDR3 contains 14 residues. CDR3 region: CASSRQDSEEKLFF. The CDR3 bases are TGTGCCAGCAGTCGCCAGGACTCGGAGGAAAAACTGTTTTTT.